These 16 T cell receptor beta chains originate from one sample sequenced in a study of cytomegalovirus exposure and HLA in healthy donors. A multiplex PCR was run with 60 Vbeta primers and 13 Jbeta primers. Repertoires were generated with immunoSEQ multiplex PCR, while TCRdb's copy carries only in-frame clones and drops some. The sample shows approximately 100,000 clones, 76% of them seen only once. The material sequenced was PBMCs. The receptor source for this set is a man between 35 and 55 years old in good health and CMV-seronegative.

The chain couples TRBV11-3 to TRBJ2-1; 7 positions match TRBD1. From germline, CDR1 is SGHNT and CDR2 YENEEA. With 2 bases clipped from V and 7 bases from J, the junction kept 8 bases outside the gene matches. The CDR3 is 15 residues long. The CDR3 DNA sequence: TGTGCCAGCAGCTTACGGGGACAGCCCGAGAATGAGCAGTTCTTC. This sequence encodes CASSLRGQPENEQFF.

V is TRBV10-1 and J is TRBJ1-4, with D perhaps TRBD1 (6 bases). Germline CDR1 WNHNN, CDR2 SYGVQD (reference sequence). Trimming removed 0 bases at V and 8 bases at J, with 7 bases between. CDR3 length equals 13 residues. The CDR3 loop is CASSESTGEKLFF. The CDR3 coding sequence is TGCGCCAGCAGTGAGTCGACAGGCGAAAAACTGTTTTTT.

The CDR3 protein is CASSLVLQANTEAFF. The CDR3 DNA reads as TGTGCCAGCAGCTTAGTATTGCAGGCAAACACTGAAGCTTTCTTT. The chain is built from TRBV11-2 and TRBJ1-1; D call uncertain. The CDR3 is 15 residues long. Trimming removed 1 base at V and 2 bases at J, with 11 bases between. Germline V gene lookup returns CDR1 SGHAT and CDR2 FQNNGV.

The rearrangement links TRBV27 to TRBJ1-1; TRBD1 aligns across 9 bases. CDR1 and CDR2 (germline): MNHEY, SMNVEV (reference sequence). V dropped 5 bases and J dropped 3; count of bases not matched to a gene: 7. This CDR3 comprises 15 residues. The CDR3, as DNA: TGTGCCAGCAGTGGTTGGACAGGGGCGCACACTGAAGCTTTCTTT. This translates into CASSGWTGAHTEAFF.

J is TRBJ2-7 and V is TRBV5-5; 7 nucleotides align to TRBD1. There are 15 residues in the CDR3. Germline V gives CDR1 SGHKS, CDR2 YYEKEE (reference sequence). The J segment lost 2 bases and the V segment lost 3 bases, leaving 8 bases of the junction unmatched. The CDR3 spells CASSYLGDRTYEQYV. The CDR3 DNA follows: TGTGCCAGCAGCTACCTCGGGGACAGAACCTACGAGCAGTACGTC.

The rearrangement uses TRBV5-6 and TRBJ2-7, with D perhaps matching TRBD1 (6 bases). CDR3 size: 15 residues. Trimming pared 0 bases from V and 7 bases from J, leaving 17 bases between. CDR1 and CDR2 from the germline V gene are SGHDT and YYEEEE. The CDR3 DNA reads TGTGCCAGCAGCTTGGCAGCCAGGGGTAGTGGAGAGCAGTACTTC. Its translation is CASSLAARGSGEQYF. The full variable domain, rest sourced from reference TRBV5-6 and TRBJ2-7, is DAGVTQSPTHLIKTRGQQVTLRCSPKSGHDTVSWYQQALGQGPQFIFQYYEEEERQRGNFPDRFSGHQFPNYSSELNVNALLLGDSALYLCASSLAARGSGEQYFGPGTRLTVT.

The V and J genes are TRBV29-1 and TRBJ1-2; TRBD1 agrees at 7 bases. This CDR3 region has 13 residues. J gave up 5 bases and V 5 bases, and 8 bases lay outside the gene matches. CDR1 and CDR2 from the germline V gene are SQVTM and ANQGSEA. The CDR3 loop reads CSVSPGQTYGYTF. The DNA of the CDR3 is TGCAGCGTTTCTCCGGGACAGACTTATGGCTACACCTTC.

The chain uses TRBV9 and TRBJ1-5; 8 positions agree with TRBD1. With V trimmed by 0 bases and J by 1 base, 6 bases remained unmatched. CDR3 length: 17 residues. Germline CDR1 SGDLS, CDR2 YYNGEE. CDR3 region: CASSVGRGQESNQPQHF. The CDR3 DNA reads TGTGCCAGCAGCGTAGGCAGGGGGCAGGAAAGCAATCAGCCCCAGCATTTT.

This rearrangement joins TRBV19 to TRBJ2-5; 9 bases map to TRBD1. Per germline, CDR1 LNHDA and CDR2 SQIVND (reference sequence). This CDR3 spans 16 amino acids. V lost 3 bases to trimming and J lost 2 bases; unmatched junction nucleotides: 7. CDR3 coding DNA: TGTGCCAGTAGTATTTTAGGGACAGGGTCGCAAGAGACCCAGTACTTC. It yields the protein CASSILGTGSQETQYF.

Comment on this clone: This specimen includes other DNA sequences encoding the same CDR3. The rearrangement uses TRBV9 and TRBJ2-3; 9 bases match TRBD2. The V and J ends lost 2 bases and 0 bases, in that order; junction bases with no gene match: 4. Germline values: CDR1 SGDLS, CDR2 YYNGEE. This CDR3 region has 16 residues. The DNA of the CDR3 is TGTGCCAGCAGCGTTGCTAGCGGGGTGAGCACAGATACGCAGTATTTT. It specifies CASSVASGVSTDTQYF.

The chain is built from TRBV20-1 and TRBJ2-3; D uncertain. Trimming took 1 base from V and 5 from J, leaving 4 bases between them. This CDR3 is built from 11 residues. Per the germline V gene, CDR1 is DFQATT and CDR2 is SNEGSKA (reference sequence). CDR3 coding DNA: TGCAGTGCTAGAGCCAAAGATACGCAGTATTTT. Protein product: CSARAKDTQYF.

The chain employs TRBV2 and TRBJ2-2; maybe TRBD2 (6 bases). Germline loops: CDR1 SNHLY, CDR2 FYNNEI. The ends were cut back, 6 bases at V and 5 bases at J, with 10 bases in the middle. This CDR3 has 13 amino acids. The CDR3 region has the DNA TGTGCCAGCAGCTGGGAGGATACCGGGGAGCTGTTTTTT. It specifies CASSWEDTGELFF.

The CDR3 DNA reads TGTGCCAGCAGCTTGGAAGGGGGCGTCACCGGGGAGCTGTTTTTT. Translating it yields CASSLEGGVTGELFF. The rearrangement uses TRBV5-6 and TRBJ2-2, with 7 bases aligning to TRBD1. After removal of 0 bases from V and 4 bases from J, the junction contained 3 bases not matched to a gene. This CDR3 is built from 15 residues. Germline CDR1 and CDR2: SGHDT and YYEEEE.

The V and J genes are TRBV7-6 and TRBJ2-7; 11 bases fit TRBD2. V shed 0 bases and J 4 bases; nucleotides not matched to a gene: 11. CDR1 SGHVS and CDR2 FNYEAQ come from the germline V gene. This CDR3 is 18 amino acids long. CDR3: CASSLAPPTSGGYYEQYF. CDR3 nucleotide sequence: TGTGCCAGCAGCTTAGCGCCCCCAACTAGCGGGGGTTATTACGAGCAGTACTTC.

This CDR3 reads CASSLVAAVGGTEAFF. The CDR3 DNA follows: TGTGCCAGCAGCTTGGTGGCGGCGGTGGGGGGGACTGAAGCTTTCTTT. The chain carries TRBV5-5 and TRBJ1-1; D is perhaps TRBD1 (5 bases). Germline assignment: CDR1 SGHKS and CDR2 YYEKEE (reference sequence). The CDR3 loop spans 16 amino acids. The V end lost 0 bases, the J end lost 5 bases, and 17 bases lay between the germline ends.

This chain connects TRBV2 to TRBJ2-1, with 7 bases identical to TRBD2. The CDR3 length is 13 residues. The germline CDR1 and CDR2 sequences are SNHLY and FYNNEI. J gave up 3 bases and V 4 bases, and 0 bases lay outside the gene matches. The CDR3 reads CASSGTSYNEQFF. CDR3 bases: TGTGCCAGCAGTGGGACTAGCTACAATGAGCAGTTCTTC.